Listed below are T cell receptor beta chains from one sample, sequenced in a study of cytomegalovirus exposure and HLA in healthy donors. Using immunoSEQ multiplex PCR, the repertoire was profiled, and TCRdb retains in-frame clones only, with some absent. The sample records 100,000 to 150,000 clones, approximately 94% being singletons. Input material: PBMCs. The receptors come from a young man in good health and CMV-seronegative. CDR3s include the opening cysteine and the closing phenylalanine or tryptophan. Size is omitted from some rows. Given values are once, few, many or a class for expanded clones.

TRBV5-1	.	TRBJ1-1	CASSPTARGKGYTEAFF
TRBV18	few	TRBJ2-1	CASSPPLGQGWNNEQFF
TRBV28	.	TRBJ2-7	CASSFGPGKGYEQYF
TRBV18	.	TRBJ1-5	CASSPEAGGQPQHF
TRBV4-3	.	TRBJ2-6	CASAPWGPTGANVLTF
TRBV27	.	TRBJ1-1	CASTGGTVNTEAFF
TRBV6-5	once	TRBJ1-2	CASSRLDKVHGYTF
TRBV6-5	.	TRBJ2-7	CASSFPGKGGHEQYF
TRBV27	.	TRBJ1-1	CASSLERGTAIMNTEAFF
TRBV4-2	.	TRBJ2-7	CASSPNRGRDEQYF